One and the same sample provided the 7 T cell receptor beta chains below, sequenced in a study of cytomegalovirus exposure and HLA in healthy donors. Vbeta (60) and Jbeta (13) primers were used in the PCR. Sequencing was performed with immunoSEQ multiplex PCR; in TCRdb, only in-frame clones are kept and a portion is missing. Among some 130,000 clones listed, approximately 62% were seen once. Sequences were obtained from PBMCs. Receptor source: a human donor in good health.

This clone was recorded a few times. The gene calls are TRBV18 and TRBJ2-1, with 12 bases aligning to TRBD2. The CDR3 sequence is 16 residues long. From germline, CDR1 is KGHSH and CDR2 LQKENI. Trimming at V came to 5 bases and at J to 2 bases, leaving 4 bases not matched to a gene. The CDR3 loop reads CASSSGLAGPYNEQFF. CDR3 bases: TGTGCCAGCTCATCTGGACTAGCGGGACCCTACAATGAGCAGTTCTTC.

This clone was found a few times. The chain uses TRBV7-3 and TRBJ2-1; weak D call: TRBD1 (5 bases). The CDR3 covers 14 residues. Trimming took 2 bases from V and 3 from J, leaving 8 bases between them. From germline, CDR1 is SGHTA and CDR2 FQGTGA. CDR3 nucleotides: TGTGCCAGCAGCTTACGGCAGGGCTACAATGAGCAGTTCTTC. This encodes CASSLRQGYNEQFF. Full variable domain (rest looked up from reference TRBV7-3 and TRBJ2-1): GAGVSQTPSNKVTEKGKYVELRCDPISGHTALYWYRQSLGQGPEFLIYFQGTGAADDSGLPNDRFFAVRPEGSVSTLKIQRTERGDSAVYLCASSLRQGYNEQFFGPGTRLTVL.

V is TRBV11-2 and J is TRBJ2-4, with D maybe TRBD2 (5 bases). The V end was cut by 4 bases, the J end by 1 base, with 8 bases between. CDR1 and CDR2 from the germline V gene are SGHAT and FQNNGV. This CDR3 is 14 amino acids long. The DNA for the CDR3 is TGTGCCAGCAGCTCGGGATTGGCCAAAAACATTCAGTACTTC. Translated, it gives CASSSGLAKNIQYF.

The chain couples TRBV7-2 to TRBJ2-2, with a tentative D call TRBD2 (6 bases). V lost 2 bases and J 4 bases, leaving 17 bases between the germline ends. The CDR3 has 17 residues. The germline gives CDR1 SGHTA, CDR2 FQGNSA. The CDR3 is CASSLSSRRAGTGELFF. The CDR3 DNA sequence: TGTGCCAGCAGCTTAAGTTCTCGGAGGGCCGGCACCGGGGAGCTGTTTTTT.

This rearrangement joins TRBV5-1 to TRBJ2-7, with 7 bases matching TRBD2. Trimming took 2 bases from V and 0 from J; bases not matched to a gene: 5. Germline V lookup: CDR1 SGHRS, CDR2 YFSETQ. The CDR3 loop spans 15 amino acids. The CDR3 is CASSLVAGPSYEQYF. CDR3 in DNA: TGCGCCAGCAGCTTAGTAGCGGGCCCCTCCTACGAGCAGTACTTC.

This clone was counted a few times. CDR3 loop: CASKLAGGDEQYF. The CDR3 nucleotides are TGTGCCAGTAAGTTAGCGGGAGGCGACGAGCAGTACTTC. The V gene is TRBV19, the J gene TRBJ2-7; 10 nucleotides agree with TRBD2. Looked up from germline, CDR1 is LNHDA and CDR2 is SQIVND (reference sequence). This CDR3 has 13 amino acids. J lost 5 bases, V lost 7 bases, and 5 bases had no gene match.

This clone was detected a few times. This chain joins TRBV15 and TRBJ1-4; 7 positions match TRBD1. Germline trimming cut 3 bases from V and 2 bases from J; bases unmatched to any gene: 6. Per the germline V gene, CDR1 is LNHNV and CDR2 is YYDKDF (reference sequence). This CDR3 has 16 amino acids. The DNA of the CDR3 is TGTGCCACCAGCAGGAATAAGGGGGCTACTAATGAAAAACTGTTTTTT. Its translation is CATSRNKGATNEKLFF.